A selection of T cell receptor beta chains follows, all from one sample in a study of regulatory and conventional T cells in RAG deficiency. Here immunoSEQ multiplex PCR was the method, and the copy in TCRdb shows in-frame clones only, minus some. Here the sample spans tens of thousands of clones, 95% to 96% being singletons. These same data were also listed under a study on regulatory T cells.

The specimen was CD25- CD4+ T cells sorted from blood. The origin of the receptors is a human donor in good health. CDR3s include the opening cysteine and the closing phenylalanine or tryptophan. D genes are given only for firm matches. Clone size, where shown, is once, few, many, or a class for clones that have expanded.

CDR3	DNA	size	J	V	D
CASSKGTPRADTQYF	TGTGCCAGCAGCAAAGGGACACCACGGGCAGATACGCAGTATTTT	NA	TRBJ2-3	TRBV11-2	NA
CASRTQGDQPQHF	TGTGCCAGCAGAACACAGGGCGATCAGCCCCAGCATTTT	once	TRBJ1-5	TRBV6-1	NA
CASSPTGIDYGYTF	TGTGCCAGCTCACCAACGGGTATTGACTATGGCTACACCTTC	NA	TRBJ1-2	TRBV18	NA
CASSSTGTGATNEKLFF	TGTGCCAGCAGTTCGACCGGGACAGGGGCAACTAATGAAAAACTGTTTTTT	NA	TRBJ1-4	TRBV5-4	TRBD1
CASSYSTGNYEQYF	TGTGCCAGCAGTTACTCGACAGGGAATTACGAGCAGTACTTC	NA	TRBJ2-7	TRBV6-6	TRBD1
CSVALAIQGEKLFF	TGCAGCGTTGCACTAGCTATACAAGGTGAAAAACTGTTTTTT	NA	TRBJ1-4	TRBV29-1	NA
CASSPWTGGKDEQYF	TGTGCCAGCAGCCCATGGACAGGGGGCAAGGACGAGCAGTACTTC	NA	TRBJ2-7	TRBV5-6	TRBD1
CASSPPRTQGRETQYF	TGTGCCAGCAGTCCCCCCCGGACACAGGGTAGGGAGACCCAGTACTTC	NA	TRBJ2-5	TRBV27	NA
CASHTGRGRHQPQHF	TGTGCAAGTCACACGGGCAGGGGACGCCATCAGCCCCAGCATTTT	NA	TRBJ1-5	TRBV12-2	NA
CASSFLMYEQYF	TGTGCCAGCAGCTTCCTTATGTACGAGCAGTACTTC	once	TRBJ2-7	TRBV7-8	NA
CASSYVSSGYSYEQYF	TGTGCCAGCAGTTACGTATCTTCAGGGTACTCCTACGAGCAGTACTTC	NA	TRBJ2-7	TRBV6-6	NA
CASSQYVDSYEQYF	TGTGCCAGCAGCCAATACGTAGACTCCTACGAGCAGTACTTC	NA	TRBJ2-7	TRBV14	NA
CASRGRETTEAFF	TGTGCCAGCAGAGGCCGGGAAACCACTGAAGCTTTCTTT	NA	TRBJ1-1	TRBV6-5	NA
CASNLDRAGQPQHF	TGTGCCAGCAACCTAGACAGGGCCGGTCAGCCCCAGCATTTT	NA	TRBJ1-5	TRBV2	TRBD1
CASSEATRGEAFF	TGTGCCAGCAGTGAAGCGACCAGGGGTGAAGCTTTCTTT	NA	TRBJ1-1	TRBV2	NA
CASSIDWRETQYF	TGTGCCAGCAGTATCGACTGGAGGGAGACCCAGTACTTC	once	TRBJ2-5	TRBV27	NA
CAWSPLEGLRQFF	TGTGCCTGGAGCCCCCTTGAGGGACTGCGGCAGTTCTTC	once	TRBJ2-1	TRBV30	NA
CASSATPLSGTEYGYTF	TGTGCCAGCAGCGCCACCCCGCTGTCCGGGACAGAGTATGGCTACACCTTC	NA	TRBJ1-2	TRBV7-3	TRBD1
CASSLVGDTEAFF	TGTGCCAGCAGCTTGGTCGGAGACACTGAAGCTTTCTTT	NA	TRBJ1-1	TRBV5-6	NA
CASSEALGGTQYF	TGTGCCAGCAGTGAAGCGCTGGGGGGGACCCAGTACTTC	NA	TRBJ2-5	TRBV2	NA
CASSSGTGYTEAFF	TGCGCCAGCAGTTCCGGGACAGGGTATACTGAAGCTTTCTTT	once	TRBJ1-1	TRBV5-1	TRBD1
CASSLGLNYGYTF	TGTGCCAGCAGTTTAGGACTTAACTATGGCTACACCTTC	NA	TRBJ1-2	TRBV6-6	NA
CASSKGVIAVYPGSGNTIYF	TGTGCCAGCAGCAAAGGAGTGATCGCGGTTTACCCCGGCTCTGGAAACACCATATATTTT	few	TRBJ1-3	TRBV21-1	NA
CAWSFGKPHYGYTF	TGTGCCTGGAGTTTCGGGAAACCTCACTATGGCTACACCTTC	NA	TRBJ1-2	TRBV30	NA
CASSLGGREEAFF	TGCGCCAGCAGCTTAGGAGGGAGAGAAGAAGCTTTCTTT	NA	TRBJ1-1	TRBV5-1	NA
CASSVRVGNTEAFF	TGTGCCAGCAGTGTCCGGGTAGGAAACACTGAAGCTTTCTTT	NA	TRBJ1-1	TRBV2	NA
CATSRALVLGETQYF	TGTGCCACCAGCAGGGCGCTAGTTTTAGGAGAGACCCAGTACTTC	NA	TRBJ2-5	TRBV15	NA
CASSQDAAGNYNEQFF	TGCGCCAGCAGCCAAGATGCAGCGGGTAACTACAATGAGCAGTTCTTC	NA	TRBJ2-1	TRBV4-3	NA
CASSLRREPYNEQFF	TGTGCCAGCAGCTTACGCAGGGAACCATACAATGAGCAGTTCTTC	NA	TRBJ2-1	TRBV7-2	NA
CASNRKPTGVYEQYF	TGTGCCAGCAACCGAAAACCAACAGGAGTCTACGAGCAGTACTTC	NA	TRBJ2-7	TRBV6-6	NA
CSVQGAQGEGTEAFF	TGCAGCGTGCAAGGGGCACAGGGGGAGGGCACTGAAGCTTTCTTT	NA	TRBJ1-1	TRBV29-1	TRBD1
CASGLGPGQGSYEQYF	TGTGCTAGTGGTTTGGGGCCGGGACAGGGTTCCTACGAGCAGTACTTC	NA	TRBJ2-7	TRBV12-5	TRBD1
CASSGVEVTNEKLFF	TGTGCCAGCTCGGGGGTGGAGGTAACTAATGAAAAACTGTTTTTT	once	TRBJ1-4	TRBV19	NA
CASSSQGVATNEKLFF	TGTGCCAGCAGTTCACAGGGGGTCGCAACTAATGAAAAACTGTTTTTT	NA	TRBJ1-4	TRBV7-9	TRBD1
CASSLVGTGYQPQHF	TGTGCCAGCAGCTTAGTTGGGACAGGGTACCAGCCCCAGCATTTT	NA	TRBJ1-5	TRBV7-8	TRBD1
CASSPFSTGTGGYEQYF	TGTGCCAGCAGCCCATTTTCCACAGGGACAGGGGGTTACGAGCAGTACTTC	NA	TRBJ2-7	TRBV4-2	TRBD1
CASSSSTGNTIYF	TGTGCCAGCAGCTCGTCGACAGGGAACACCATATATTTT	NA	TRBJ1-3	TRBV9	TRBD1
CASSASLTGEQYF	TGTGCCAGCAGCGCCTCCCTGACGGGCGAGCAGTACTTC	NA	TRBJ2-7	TRBV9	NA
CASSLNRDQPQHF	TGTGCCAGCAGCTTAAACCGGGATCAGCCCCAGCATTTT	NA	TRBJ1-5	TRBV7-3	NA
CASSRRRDLDNEQFF	TGTGCCAGCAGCCGGAGGCGGGATCTTGACAATGAGCAGTTCTTC	NA	TRBJ2-1	TRBV7-6	NA
CASSVLFQNTEAFF	TGTGCCAGCAGTGTACTATTTCAGAACACTGAAGCTTTCTTT	NA	TRBJ1-1	TRBV2	NA
CASSTRTGRNEKLFF	TGTGCCAGCAGCACCCGGACAGGAAGAAATGAAAAACTGTTTTTT	NA	TRBJ1-4	TRBV7-9	TRBD1
CATQRGGANTEAFF	TGTGCCACCCAGAGGGGAGGGGCAAACACTGAAGCTTTCTTT	NA	TRBJ1-1	TRBV18	NA
CASSPGTGINYEQYF	TGTGCCAGCTCACCGGGAACAGGGATAAACTACGAGCAGTACTTC	NA	TRBJ2-7	TRBV18	NA
CASGLLAEAHNEQFF	TGTGCTAGTGGTTTGTTAGCGGAGGCACACAATGAGCAGTTCTTC	NA	TRBJ2-1	TRBV12-5	NA
CASSSKSTGNPGELFF	TGTGCCAGCAGCTCCAAGTCAACAGGGAATCCCGGGGAGCTGTTTTTT	NA	TRBJ2-2	TRBV5-4	NA
CASSLAGGAGPKNIQYF	TGCGCCAGCAGCTTGGCCGGTGGCGCAGGTCCCAAAAACATTCAGTACTTC	NA	TRBJ2-4	TRBV5-1	NA
CAWRIGTGGSPLHF	TGTGCCTGGAGAATCGGGACAGGAGGATCACCCCTCCACTTT	NA	TRBJ1-6	TRBV30	TRBD1
CASIPPGKDSPLHF	TGTGCCAGTATCCCCCCGGGGAAGGACTCACCCCTCCACTTT	once	TRBJ1-6	TRBV19	NA
CASSLSKGVTNEKLFF	TGTGCCAGCAGCTTATCAAAGGGGGTAACTAATGAAAAACTGTTTTTT	NA	TRBJ1-4	TRBV7-9	NA
CASSAGTGDGYTF	TGTGCCAGCAGCGCCGGGACAGGGGATGGCTACACCTTC	NA	TRBJ1-2	TRBV9	TRBD1
CASSPGLGQDANYGYTF	TGTGCCAGCAGTCCAGGCCTTGGACAGGACGCTAACTATGGCTACACCTTC	NA	TRBJ1-2	TRBV7-2	TRBD1
CASSGTGGEYEQYF	TGTGCCAGCTCGGGGACAGGGGGCGAATACGAGCAGTACTTC	NA	TRBJ2-7	TRBV18	TRBD1
CASSDRYSNQPQHF	TGTGCCAGCAGCGACAGGTATAGCAATCAGCCCCAGCATTTT	NA	TRBJ1-5	TRBV6-1	NA
CASRALRGPRGYTF	TGTGCCAGCAGGGCCCTCAGGGGGCCACGGGGCTACACCTTC	NA	TRBJ1-2	TRBV27	TRBD1
CASSETGGSNQPQHF	TGTGCCAGCAGCGAGACAGGGGGCTCCAATCAGCCCCAGCATTTT	NA	TRBJ1-5	TRBV6-1	TRBD1
CASSYSRDTPYEQYF	TGTGCCAGCAGTTACTCCCGGGACACCCCCTACGAGCAGTACTTC	NA	TRBJ2-7	TRBV6-5	NA
CASSPGRDEQYF	TGTGCCAGCTCACCAGGTCGGGACGAGCAGTACTTC	NA	TRBJ2-7	TRBV18	NA